Sequencing of this TCR beta chain was carried out in a study of shared clonotypes between healthy human individuals (dated by TCRdb to about 2020). Describing the broader study: A couple of women and a few men aged 18 to 49 years were included in the cohort. For each donor, three plates each were used for CD4 naive and CD4 memory, two plates were used for CD8 naive, and one plate was used for CD8 memory. Blood TCR repertoires of a handful of healthy adults were deeply sequenced to estimate repertoire size and the extent of clonotype sharing between individuals. To increase sequencing depth and limit assay-specific biases, TCR repertoire library preparation and sequencing were carried out by different laboratories using diverse techniques. Leukapheresis yielded between about 0.94 and 8.9 billion PBMCs per donor.

Using the deep immunoSEQ assay, TCR CDR3 regions were amplified from genomic DNA by multiplex PCR. For each cell subset, the extracted genomic DNA was distributed evenly across all wells of several immunoSEQ 96-well plates, and each plate served as one replicate. For sorted subsets, each replicate PCR was loaded with approximately 200 ng genomic DNA, equivalent to 30,000 to 35,000 T cell genomes. Purified libraries were measured with a Qubit 3.0 fluorometer, size-checked on a Bioanalyzer 2100, and measured again with the KAPA Library Quantification kit. A separate single-read 150-cycle Illumina NextSeq 550 flow cell was used to sequence each immunoSEQ 96-well plate. In the original analysis: The immunoSEQ output contained only junctional sequences without quality scores, so filtering could not match that applied to full-length reads. Sequences were annotated with PyIR, a Python wrapper for IgBLAST v1.9, and V/J genes and CDR3 were assigned using IMGT germline references. Reads with weak V/J assignments (E-value above 1e-6), missing CDR3, stop codons, out-of-frame junctions, or ambiguous translated residues were removed. V3J clonotypes were defined as sequences sharing the same inferred V gene, J gene, and CDR3 amino acid sequence. Percentage overlap between repertoires was computed as shared unique clonotypes divided by the size of the smaller repertoire. Three approaches were used to assess repertoire richness: RTK rarefaction, the Chao1 estimator, and Recon v2.1 estimates of unobserved clonotypes. Generation probabilities for all TCRbeta clonotypes obtained by the gDNA method from four donors were computed using OLGA. As stored in TCRdb, this immuneACCESS dataset retains in-frame rearrangements with V and J assigned. A fraction of the clones does not appear; measured against another copy, unresolved V genes explain less than half of the discrepancy, and the remainder lacks a known reason. V, J and clone size are those of that table, while D and trimming were read from the DNA. This sample has around 2,100,000 clones in its table, and less than 95% of those were observed once. The ten largest make up 1% to 1.5% of the sample.

Comments on this clone: Its antigen remains unidentified. The sample holds no much larger clone one base away, and base qualities are not on file. In the same sample, other DNA sequences code for this CDR3.

The study at large found these results: Sampling was restricted to blood, and TCR repertoires in tissue are likely to differ from TCR repertoires in blood. When four donors were compared, the shared fraction of clonotypes was about 5% for naive CD4, about 4% for naive CD8, roughly 2.5% for memory CD4, and 0.4% for memory CD8. Clonotypes shared by all four sorted-subset donors showed higher generation probabilities than non-shared clonotypes. The genetic and exposure-history diversity represented was limited by the small number of donors. Incomplete sequencing was indicated by rarefaction of sorted-subset datasets, despite the large sequencing depth. Pairwise subsampling led to the expectation that sequencing depth would affect the degree of clonotype sharing among donors. Larger estimated clonotype richness was generally found for naive subsets than for memory subsets.

CD8 naive samples were CD45RO-negative cells positively selected for CCR7, giving a CD45RA+CCR7+ population that excluded TemRA cells. Healthy HIV-negative adults with no recently reported acute infections or vaccinations were included as donors. Every donor was a Caucasian adult residing in Nashville, Tennessee, USA. Blood was collected by leukapheresis, and PBMCs were isolated by Ficoll-Histopaque density gradient centrifugation and then cryopreserved in liquid nitrogen vapor phase. Purity and quantity of every magnetically sorted T cell population were checked by analytical flow cytometry. Genomic DNA was isolated from each sorted fraction and quantified by UV absorbance on a Nanodrop 2000c. The sequencing sample was made of naive CD8+ T cells sorted from blood. The label giving this sample's cell subset or site can be read as: CD45RA+CCR7+. The TCR comes from a man between 18 and 29 years old in good health.

The CDR3: CASSLGDGTYEQYF. The DNA sequence follows: TGTGCCAGCAGCTTGGGGGACGGAACCTACGAGCAGTACTTC. The chain employs TRBV5-6 and TRBJ2-7, with the D gene possibly TRBD1 or TRBD2, each one fitting 5 bases. V is cut by 0 bases and J by 2 bases, and the space between the germline ends is 9 bases. The germline V gene supplies CDR1 SGHDT and CDR2 YYEEEE. The CDR3 runs 14 amino acids, cysteine and phenylalanine included. The sequence is cut down to CDR3 DNA, 42 bases in frame from base 1.